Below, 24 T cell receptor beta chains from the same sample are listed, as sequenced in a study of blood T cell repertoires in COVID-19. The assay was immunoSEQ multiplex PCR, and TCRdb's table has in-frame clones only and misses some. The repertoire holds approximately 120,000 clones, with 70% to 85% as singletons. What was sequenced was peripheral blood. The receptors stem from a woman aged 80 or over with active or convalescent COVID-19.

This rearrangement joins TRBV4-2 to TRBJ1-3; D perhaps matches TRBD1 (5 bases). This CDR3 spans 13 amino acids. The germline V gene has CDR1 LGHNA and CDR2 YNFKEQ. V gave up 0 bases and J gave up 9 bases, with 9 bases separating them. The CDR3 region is CASSQDSTGTIYF. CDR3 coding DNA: TGTGCCAGCAGCCAAGACTCCACAGGCACCATATATTTT.

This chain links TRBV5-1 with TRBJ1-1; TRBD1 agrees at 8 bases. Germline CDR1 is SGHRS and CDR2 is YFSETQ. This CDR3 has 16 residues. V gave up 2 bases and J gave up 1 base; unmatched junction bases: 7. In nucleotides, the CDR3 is TGCGCCAGCAGCTTCGGTAGGCAGGGGGCGAACACTGAAGCTTTCTTT. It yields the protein CASSFGRQGANTEAFF.

This CDR3 is CASSFNGHLTDTQYF. For the CDR3, the DNA is TGTGCCAGCAGCTTCAACGGTCACCTTACAGATACGCAGTATTTT. The chain has TRBV7-8 and TRBJ2-3; D not resolved. Germline assignment: CDR1 SGHVS and CDR2 FQNEAQ. The V end was cut by 3 bases, the J end by 3 bases, with 13 bases between. The CDR3 loop spans 15 amino acids.

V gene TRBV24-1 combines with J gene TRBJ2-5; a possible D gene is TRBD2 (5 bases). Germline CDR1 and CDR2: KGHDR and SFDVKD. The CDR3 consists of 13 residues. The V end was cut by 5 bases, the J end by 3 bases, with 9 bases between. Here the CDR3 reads CATSAGDKETQYF. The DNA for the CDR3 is TGTGCCACCAGTGCCGGGGATAAAGAGACCCAGTACTTC.

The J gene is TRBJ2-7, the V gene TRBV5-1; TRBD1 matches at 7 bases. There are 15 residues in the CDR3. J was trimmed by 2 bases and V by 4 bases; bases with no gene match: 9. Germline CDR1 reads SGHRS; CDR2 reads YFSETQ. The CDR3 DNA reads TGCGCCAGCAGCCCAGTCCAGGGGGTCACCTACGAGCAGTACTTC. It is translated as CASSPVQGVTYEQYF.

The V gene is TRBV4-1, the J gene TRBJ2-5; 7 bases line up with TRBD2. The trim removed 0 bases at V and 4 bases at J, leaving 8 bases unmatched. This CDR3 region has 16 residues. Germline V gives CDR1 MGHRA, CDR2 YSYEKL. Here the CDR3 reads CASSQDSFAGVETQYF. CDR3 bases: TGCGCCAGCAGCCAAGATTCGTTCGCGGGAGTAGAGACCCAGTACTTC.

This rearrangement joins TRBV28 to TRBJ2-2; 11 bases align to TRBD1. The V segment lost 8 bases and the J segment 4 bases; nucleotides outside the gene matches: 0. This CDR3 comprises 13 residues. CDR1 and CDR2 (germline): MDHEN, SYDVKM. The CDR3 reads CASGTGGTGELFF. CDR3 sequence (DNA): TGTGCCAGCGGGACAGGGGGCACCGGGGAGCTGTTTTTT.

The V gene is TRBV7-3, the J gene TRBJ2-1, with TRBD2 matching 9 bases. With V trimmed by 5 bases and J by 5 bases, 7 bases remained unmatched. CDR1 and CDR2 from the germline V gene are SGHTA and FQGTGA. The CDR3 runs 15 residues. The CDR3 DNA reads TGTGCCAGCAGCACCGGGACTAGCTCTAACAATGAGCAGTTCTTC. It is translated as CASSTGTSSNNEQFF.

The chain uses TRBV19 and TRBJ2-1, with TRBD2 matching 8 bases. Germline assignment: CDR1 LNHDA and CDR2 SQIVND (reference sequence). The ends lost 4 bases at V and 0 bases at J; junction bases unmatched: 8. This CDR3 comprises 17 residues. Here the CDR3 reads CASSRVGAGASYNEQFF. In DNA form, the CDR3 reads TGTGCCAGTAGTAGGGTGGGAGCGGGAGCCTCCTACAATGAGCAGTTCTTC.

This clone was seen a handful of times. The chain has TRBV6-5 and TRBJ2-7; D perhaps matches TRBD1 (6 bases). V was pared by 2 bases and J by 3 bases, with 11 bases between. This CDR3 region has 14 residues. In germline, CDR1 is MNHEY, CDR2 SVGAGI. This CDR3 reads CASSYGRGNYEQYF. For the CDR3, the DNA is TGTGCCAGCAGTTACGGCAGGGGAAACTACGAGCAGTACTTC.

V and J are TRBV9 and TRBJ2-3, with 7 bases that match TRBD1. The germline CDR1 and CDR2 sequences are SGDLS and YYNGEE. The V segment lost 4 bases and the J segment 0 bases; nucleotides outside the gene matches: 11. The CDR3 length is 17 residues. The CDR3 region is CASSPTGTATSTDTQYF. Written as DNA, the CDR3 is TGTGCCAGCAGCCCAACCGGGACAGCCACTAGCACAGATACGCAGTATTTT. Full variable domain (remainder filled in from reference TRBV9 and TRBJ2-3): DSGVTQTPKHLITATGQRVTLRCSPRSGDLSVYWYQQSLDQGLQFLIQYYNGEERAKGNILERFSAQQFPDLHSELNLSSLELGDSALYFCASSPTGTATSTDTQYFGPGTRLTVL.

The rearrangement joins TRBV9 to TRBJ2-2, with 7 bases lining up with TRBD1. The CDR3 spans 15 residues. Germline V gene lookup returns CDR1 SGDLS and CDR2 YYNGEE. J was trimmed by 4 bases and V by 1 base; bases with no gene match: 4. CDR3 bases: TGTGCCAGCAGCGTACAGGGGGTCAGCACCGGGGAGCTGTTTTTT. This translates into CASSVQGVSTGELFF.

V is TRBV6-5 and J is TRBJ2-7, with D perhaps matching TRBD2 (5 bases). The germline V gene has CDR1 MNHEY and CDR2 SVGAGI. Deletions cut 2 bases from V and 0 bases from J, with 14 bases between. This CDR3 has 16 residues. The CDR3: CASSYEGLKSSYEQYF. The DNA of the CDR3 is TGTGCCAGCAGTTACGAGGGTCTGAAAAGCTCCTACGAGCAGTACTTC.

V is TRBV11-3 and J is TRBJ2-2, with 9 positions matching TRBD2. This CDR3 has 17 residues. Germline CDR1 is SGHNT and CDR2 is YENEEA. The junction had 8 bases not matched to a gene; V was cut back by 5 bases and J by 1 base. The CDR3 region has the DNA TGTGCCAGCAGCCTCCAGGCGGGAGGGCGGAACACCGGGGAGCTGTTTTTT. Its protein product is CASSLQAGGRNTGELFF.

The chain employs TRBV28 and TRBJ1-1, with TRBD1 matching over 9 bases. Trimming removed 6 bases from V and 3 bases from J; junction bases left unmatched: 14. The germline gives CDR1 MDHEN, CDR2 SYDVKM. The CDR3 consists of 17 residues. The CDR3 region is CASRTPGQGGPHTEAFF. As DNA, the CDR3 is TGTGCCAGCAGGACTCCGGGACAGGGAGGCCCGCACACTGAAGCTTTCTTT.

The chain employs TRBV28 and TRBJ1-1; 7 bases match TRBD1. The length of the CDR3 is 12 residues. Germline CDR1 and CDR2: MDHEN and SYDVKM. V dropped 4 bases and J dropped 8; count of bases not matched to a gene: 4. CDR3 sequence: CASSSQGLEAFF. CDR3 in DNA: TGTGCCAGCAGTTCACAGGGGCTGGAAGCTTTCTTT.

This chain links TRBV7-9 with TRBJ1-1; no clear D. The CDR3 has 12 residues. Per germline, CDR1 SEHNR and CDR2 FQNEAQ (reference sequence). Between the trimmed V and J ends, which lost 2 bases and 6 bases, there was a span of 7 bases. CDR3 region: CASSLSEPEAFF. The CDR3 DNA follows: TGTGCCAGCAGCTTATCGGAGCCTGAAGCTTTCTTT.

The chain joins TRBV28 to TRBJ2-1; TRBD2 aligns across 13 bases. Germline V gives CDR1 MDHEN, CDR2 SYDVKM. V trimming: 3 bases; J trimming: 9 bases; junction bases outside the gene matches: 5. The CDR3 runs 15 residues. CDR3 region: CASSFQLAGGLEQFF. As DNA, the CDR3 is TGTGCCAGCAGTTTTCAACTAGCGGGAGGGCTTGAGCAGTTCTTC.

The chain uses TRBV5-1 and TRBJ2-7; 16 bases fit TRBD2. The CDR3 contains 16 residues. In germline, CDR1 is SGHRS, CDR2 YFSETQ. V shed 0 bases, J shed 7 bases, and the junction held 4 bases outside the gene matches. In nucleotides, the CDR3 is TGCGCCAGCAGCTTGGAGGGACTAGCGGGAGGGCGGGAGCAGTACTTC. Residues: CASSLEGLAGGREQYF.

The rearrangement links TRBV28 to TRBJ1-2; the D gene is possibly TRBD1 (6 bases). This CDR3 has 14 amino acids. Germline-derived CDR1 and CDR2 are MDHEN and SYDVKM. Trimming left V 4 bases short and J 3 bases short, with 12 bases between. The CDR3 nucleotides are TGTGCCAGCAGTTCGGCCGGACAGCACTATGGCTACACCTTC. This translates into CASSSAGQHYGYTF.

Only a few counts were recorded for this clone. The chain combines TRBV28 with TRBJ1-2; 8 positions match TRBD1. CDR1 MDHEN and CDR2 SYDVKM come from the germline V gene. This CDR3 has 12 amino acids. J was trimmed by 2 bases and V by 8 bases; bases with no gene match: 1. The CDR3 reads CASQGANYGYTF. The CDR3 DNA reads TGTGCCAGCCAGGGGGCGAACTATGGCTACACCTTC.

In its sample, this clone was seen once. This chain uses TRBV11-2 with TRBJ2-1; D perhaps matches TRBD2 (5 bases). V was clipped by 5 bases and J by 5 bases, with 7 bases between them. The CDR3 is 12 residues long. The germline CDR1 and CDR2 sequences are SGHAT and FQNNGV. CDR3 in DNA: TGTGCCAGCAGCCGGACTGACAATGAGCAGTTCTTC. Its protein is CASSRTDNEQFF.

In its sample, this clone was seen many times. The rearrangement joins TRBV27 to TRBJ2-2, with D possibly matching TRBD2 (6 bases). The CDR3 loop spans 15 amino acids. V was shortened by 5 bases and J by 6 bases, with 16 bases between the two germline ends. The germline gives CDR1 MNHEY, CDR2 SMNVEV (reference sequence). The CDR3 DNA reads TGTGCCAGCAGTCCGGCGGGACGAGCGGCCGGGGAGCTGTTTTTT. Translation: CASSPAGRAAGELFF.

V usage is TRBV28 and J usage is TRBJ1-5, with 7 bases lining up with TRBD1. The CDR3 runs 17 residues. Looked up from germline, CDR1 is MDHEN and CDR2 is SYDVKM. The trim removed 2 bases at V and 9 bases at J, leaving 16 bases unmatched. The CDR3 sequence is CASSLIRDRLEGGPQHF. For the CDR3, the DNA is TGTGCCAGCAGTTTAATCCGGGACAGACTCGAGGGCGGGCCCCAGCATTTT.